The entry that follows covers one T cell receptor beta chain sequence. CDR3 length: 13 amino acids. Germline lookup yields CDR1 MGHRA and CDR2 YSYEKL. Trimming cost V 1 base and J 5 bases, with 9 bases left between them. These data are taken from a study of blood T cell repertoires in COVID-19. The assay was immunoSEQ multiplex PCR, and TCRdb's table has in-frame clones only and misses some. The sample holds some 460,000 clones, more than 85% seen once. The sequence was obtained from a woman in her 30s with acute or convalescent COVID-19. Sequences were obtained from peripheral blood. This chain uses TRBV4-1 with TRBJ2-7; the D gene is possibly TRBD2 (6 bases). The chain's CDR3 is CASSQGERDEQYF. As DNA, the CDR3 is TGCGCCAGCAGCCAAGGCGAGCGGGACGAGCAGTACTTC.